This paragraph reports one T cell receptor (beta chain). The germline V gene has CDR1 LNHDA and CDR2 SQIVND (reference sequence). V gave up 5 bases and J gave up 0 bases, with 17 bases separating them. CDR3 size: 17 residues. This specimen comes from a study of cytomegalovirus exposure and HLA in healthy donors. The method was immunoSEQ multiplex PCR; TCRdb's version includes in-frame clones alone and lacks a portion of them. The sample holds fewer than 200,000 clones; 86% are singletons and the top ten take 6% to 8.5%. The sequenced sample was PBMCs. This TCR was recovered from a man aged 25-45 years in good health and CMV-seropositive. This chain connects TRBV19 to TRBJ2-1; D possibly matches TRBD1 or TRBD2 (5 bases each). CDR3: CASSPLRDLVSYNEQFF. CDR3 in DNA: TGTGCCAGTAGTCCCCTTAGGGACCTGGTCTCCTACAATGAGCAGTTCTTC.